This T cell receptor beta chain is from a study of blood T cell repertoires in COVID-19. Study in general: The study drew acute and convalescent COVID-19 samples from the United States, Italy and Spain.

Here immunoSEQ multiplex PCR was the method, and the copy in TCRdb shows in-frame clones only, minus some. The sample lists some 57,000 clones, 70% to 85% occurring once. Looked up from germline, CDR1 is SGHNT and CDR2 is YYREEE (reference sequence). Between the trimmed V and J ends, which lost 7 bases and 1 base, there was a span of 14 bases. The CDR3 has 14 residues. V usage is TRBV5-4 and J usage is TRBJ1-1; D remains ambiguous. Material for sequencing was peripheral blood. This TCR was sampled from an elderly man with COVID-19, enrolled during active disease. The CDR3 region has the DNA TGTGCCAGCGTGAGGCCCCCACCGAACACTGAAGCTTTCTTT. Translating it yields CASVRPPPNTEAFF.